This TCR beta chain was found in a study of blood T cell repertoires in COVID-19 (dated by TCRdb to between 2020 and 2021). At the level of the whole study: The collaborator samples originated in the United States, Italy and Spain and spanned the acute and convalescent phases of COVID-19. The repertoires were released in a freely available public database meant as a resource for research on the immune response to SARS-CoV-2. The material from the prospective study consisted of cDNA or gDNA derived from T cells, B-cell-depleted T cells, or PBMCs. The samples were drawn from the first 160 participants of the ongoing ImmuneRACE study and from roughly 1,300 subjects provided by 6 global collaborators. Nearly every sample came with metadata listing a de-identified subject ID, COVID-19 status, age in years and sex. Where HLA class I and class II types were available, the types were taken from metadata supplied by the sample provider, not from assay-based typing. Subjects who had been exposed to COVID-19, were actively infected with it, or had recovered from it provided the deeply sampled blood TCRbeta repertoires that made up the dataset.

CDR3 length: 15 amino acids, cysteine to phenylalanine. The entry retains the CDR3 DNA only, 45 bases that are in frame from base 1. CDR1 and CDR2 are drawn from the germline V gene: SNHLY, FYNNEI. Unmatched junction bases come to 7, with V trimmed by 8 bases and J by 3 bases. The immunoSEQ Assay, a bias-controlled multiplex PCR, was used to amplify TCRbeta CDR3 regions from genomic DNA. As for how the authors treated the data: The number of nucleated cells in each sample was estimated by amplification of reference gene primers within the assay. To quantify the absolute abundance of each unique TCRbeta CDR3 rearrangement, sequence reads were collapsed and filtered. For each sample, productive Simpson clonality was calculated as the square root of Simpson's diversity index over productive rearrangements. Imported from immuneACCESS, the table was reduced by TCRdb to in-frame sequences with V and J called. These copies leave out some clones; in studies compared against another copy, an unresolved V gene accounts for under half, and the cause of the remainder is not known. V, J and clone size are those of that table, while D and trimming were read from the DNA. The sample table holds over 200,000 clones, of which more than 80% were seen once. The leading ten clones occupy 2% to 3% of the sample.

Overall study outcomes, separate from this receptor: The amount of clinical and demographic metadata varied by source and participant and was provided uncurated.

One collaborating source in Seattle enrolled patients during active infection and followed them longitudinally through the course of disease. Whole blood was collected in K2EDTA tubes by collaborating institutions according to the institutions' own protocols. For TCRbeta analysis, collaborator samples were shipped as frozen whole blood, as isolated PBMCs, or as DNA extracted from either sample type. A remark on this clone: No antigen is known for it. Qualities for individual bases were not recorded, and no much larger clone is one base off.

The receptor was derived from a young man with COVID-19, enrolled during active disease. Sequenced input: peripheral blood. The chain joins TRBV2 to TRBJ2-1, and 10 junctional nucleotides match TRBD2. CDR3 loop: CASEGSGGGYNEQFF. In nucleotide form, the sequence is TGTGCCAGCGAAGGGAGCGGGGGGGGCTACAATGAGCAGTTCTTC. This CDR3, with the reference TRBV2 and TRBJ2-1 proteins standing in past its ends, gives the full variable domain EPEVTQTPSHQVTQMGQEVILRCVPISNHLYFYWYRQILGQKVEFLVSFYNNEISEKSEIFDDQFSVERPDGSNFTLKIRSTKLEDSAMYFCASEGSGGGYNEQFFGPGTRLTVL.